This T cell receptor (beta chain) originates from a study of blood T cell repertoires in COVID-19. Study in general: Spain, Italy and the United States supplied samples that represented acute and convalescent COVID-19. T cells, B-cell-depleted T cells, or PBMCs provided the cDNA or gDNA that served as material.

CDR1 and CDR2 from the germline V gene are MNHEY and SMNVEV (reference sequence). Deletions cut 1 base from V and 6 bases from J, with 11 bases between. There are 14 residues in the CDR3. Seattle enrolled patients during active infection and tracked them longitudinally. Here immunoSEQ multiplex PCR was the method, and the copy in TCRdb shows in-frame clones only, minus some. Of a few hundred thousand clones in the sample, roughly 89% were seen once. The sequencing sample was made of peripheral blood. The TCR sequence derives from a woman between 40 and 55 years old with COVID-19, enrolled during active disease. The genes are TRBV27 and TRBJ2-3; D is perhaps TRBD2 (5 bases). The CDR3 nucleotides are TGTGCCAGCAGTTTATTAGCGTTTGGTGATACGCAGTATTTT. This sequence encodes CASSLLAFGDTQYF.